This TCR beta chain was observed in a study of blood T cell repertoires in COVID-19. Study in general: Acute and convalescent COVID-19 samples came from the United States, Italy and Spain. The cDNA or gDNA used as material had been derived from T cells, B-cell-depleted T cells, or PBMCs.

Methods used by the authors: Estimated nucleated cell counts came from reference gene primer amplification. Here immunoSEQ multiplex PCR was the method, and the copy in TCRdb shows in-frame clones only, minus some. V and J calls and clone size are copied from that table; D and trimming were computed from the DNA. The sample lists some 48,000 clones; 84% were seen once. The CDR3 sequence is 16 residues long. V lost 1 base, J lost 7 bases, and 14 bases lay in between. Germline V lookup: CDR1 LGHDT, CDR2 YNNKEL (reference sequence). The specimen was peripheral blood. The chain combines TRBV3-1 (or the pseudogene TRBV3-2) with TRBJ1-6; D not certain. The receptor comes from a human donor in a cohort sampled during active COVID-19. In DNA, the CDR3 is TGTGCCAGCAGCCAAGGTTCAAGGGAGTTCAATTCACCCCTCCACTTT. Translating gives CASSQGSREFNSPLHF.